Here is one TCR beta chain with its context. The record originates from a study of shared T cell receptors in the human thymus. Using immunoSEQ multiplex PCR, the repertoire was profiled, and TCRdb retains in-frame clones only, with some absent. There are about 660,000 clones in the sample; roughly 90% occur only once, and approximately 0.01% lies in the top ten. V lost 4 bases, J lost 3 bases, and 10 bases lay in between. The CDR3 totals 14 residues. Germline V gives CDR1 MGHDK, CDR2 SYGVNS. This sample also belongs to another study, concerning human thymus T cells. From that report: V and J gene usage appeared biased in thymic and blood repertoires.

The chain is built from TRBV25-1 and TRBJ2-1, with a tentative D call TRBD1 (5 bases). Material: thymocytes. The clonotype comes from a boy less than two years old with a congenital heart defect. In DNA form, the CDR3 reads TGTGCCAGCAGTGCAGGGCGGAACTACAATGAGCAGTTCTTC. Translated, it gives CASSAGRNYNEQFF. Full variable domain (remainder filled in from reference TRBV25-1 and TRBJ2-1): EADIYQTPRYLVIGTGKKITLECSQTMGHDKMYWYQQDPGMELHLIHYSYGVNSTEKGDLSSESTVSRIRTEHFPLTLESARPSHTSQYLCASSAGRNYNEQFFGPGTRLTVL.